These 31 T cell receptor beta chains originate from one sample sequenced in a study of early T cells in non-severe SARS-CoV-2 infection. MiXCR was run by TCRdb on the 5' RACE reads, yielding one entry per CDR3 protein. The table records roughly 40,000 distinct CDR3 sequences, approximately 6.1% of them present only once. Input material: whole blood. The receptors shown here come from an adult who was a healthcare worker with PCR-confirmed SARS-CoV-2 infection or an uninfected control (not recorded which).

This clonotype has a count of ten or more. CDR3 loop: CASSWDFSSTDTQYF. The CDR3 region has the DNA TGTGCCAGCAGTTGGGACTTCTCCAGCACAGATACGCAGTATTTT. The chain employs TRBV7-2 and TRBJ2-3; D possibly corresponds to TRBD2 (6 bases). The V end lost 6 bases, the J end lost 0 bases, and 13 bases lay between the germline ends. This CDR3 spans 15 amino acids. Germline V gene sequence: CDR1 SGHTA, CDR2 FQGNSA.

This clonotype has a count of ten or more. The genes are TRBV20-1 and TRBJ1-1; D remains unclear. CDR1 and CDR2 from the germline V gene are DFQATT and SNEGSKA (reference sequence). The CDR3 covers 12 residues. Trimming took off 8 bases at V and 4 bases at J, with 14 bases between the two ends. This CDR3 is CSTLGRATEAFF. CDR3 in DNA: TGCAGTACTCTGGGAAGGGCCACTGAAGCTTTCTTT.

This clonotype was picked up many times. The V gene is TRBV7-8, the J gene TRBJ2-7; D unclear. Looked up from germline, CDR1 is SGHVS and CDR2 is FQNEAQ. The V end was cut by 5 bases, the J end by 2 bases, with 16 bases between. The CDR3 has 15 residues. In nucleotides, the CDR3 is TGTGCCAGCAGCCCCTCGAGAGCCGGCCCCTACGAGCAGTACTTC. Amino acid sequence: CASSPSRAGPYEQYF.

This clonotype was seen ten or more times. The rearrangement uses TRBV24-1 and TRBJ1-1; D gene ambiguous. Trimming removed 6 bases at V and 0 bases at J, with 7 bases between. Germline values: CDR1 KGHDR, CDR2 SFDVKD. The CDR3 loop spans 13 amino acids. The DNA for the CDR3 is TGTGCCACCAGTACGGGAATGAACACTGAAGCTTTCTTT. Protein: CATSTGMNTEAFF.

This clonotype occurred many times. The CDR3 nucleotides are TGTGCCAGCAGCGCCAGGGGCCCCTCTGGAAACACCATATATTTT. Translating gives CASSARGPSGNTIYF. The chain has TRBV7-9 and TRBJ1-3; tentative D call: TRBD1 (6 bases). The CDR3 contains 15 residues. Trimming took off 5 bases at V and 0 bases at J, with 11 bases between the two ends. Germline CDR1 is SEHNR and CDR2 is FQNEAQ (reference sequence). The complete variable domain, with remaining parts taken from reference TRBV7-9 and TRBJ1-3, reads DTGVSQNPRHKITKRGQNVTFRCDPISEHNRLYWYRQTLGQGPEFLTYFQNEAQLEKSRLLSDRFSAERPKGSFSTLEIQRTEQGDSAMYLCASSARGPSGNTIYFGEGSWLTVV.

This clonotype has a count of ten or more. The CDR3 DNA reads as TGTGCCAGCAGTAACAGCGGGACTAGCTACGAGCAGTACTTC. Residues: CASSNSGTSYEQYF. V is TRBV6-6 and J is TRBJ2-7; 8 bases fit TRBD2. Looked up from germline, CDR1 is MNHNY and CDR2 is SVGAGI (reference sequence). This CDR3 contains 14 residues. Losses at the gene ends were 5 bases for V and 3 bases for J; bases not matched to a gene: 6.

Points on this clonotype: Being one base from a much bigger clone, this may be a read error. The CDR3 ends on some other residue instead of the conserved phenylalanine or tryptophan, so this is likely a read error. The chain employs TRBV9 and TRBJ2-3; D unclear. The germline V gene has CDR1 SGDLS and CDR2 YYNGEE. Trimming stripped 3 bases from V and 4 bases from J, with 15 bases between. This CDR3 comprises 15 residues. The CDR3 DNA sequence: TGTGCCAGCAGCGCTCACTCCTTGGTTCCAGATACGCAGTATCTT. Translation: CASSAHSLVPDTQYL.

This clonotype was counted ten times or more. The chain is built from TRBV10-2 and TRBJ1-5; 8 bases match TRBD1. In germline, CDR1 is WSHSY, CDR2 SAAADI. This CDR3 is built from 18 residues. V shed 0 bases and J 0 bases; nucleotides not matched to a gene: 7. CDR3 in amino acids: CASSESGQGAASNQPQHF. The CDR3 coding sequence is TGCGCCAGCAGTGAGTCAGGGCAGGGGGCGGCTAGCAATCAGCCCCAGCATTTT.

At least ten counts were recorded for this clonotype. The gene calls are TRBV28 and TRBJ2-5; D remains ambiguous. This CDR3 has 15 residues. The germline V and J ends were trimmed by 5 bases and 4 bases, with 17 bases remaining between them. CDR1 and CDR2 (germline): MDHEN, SYDVKM. This CDR3 reads CASSTPLGRPETQYF. The CDR3 nucleotides are TGTGCCAGCAGTACGCCTCTTGGCCGTCCAGAGACCCAGTACTTC.

This clonotype was detected only a few times. The rearrangement uses TRBV12-3 or TRBV12-4 and TRBJ2-2; no reliable D call. The CDR3 length is 13 residues. Between the trimmed V and J ends, which lost 8 bases and 4 bases, there was a span of 11 bases. The CDR3 spells CASFPEATGELFF. The DNA for the CDR3 is TGTGCCAGCTTCCCGGAAGCCACCGGGGAGCTGTTTTTT.

This clonotype occurred many times. This chain connects TRBV29-1 to TRBJ2-7; 8 bases line up with TRBD2. The CDR3 is 13 amino acids. Germline lookup yields CDR1 SQVTM and CDR2 ANQGSEA. V lost 2 bases to trimming and J lost 5 bases; unmatched junction nucleotides: 5. CDR3 coding DNA: TGCAGCGTTGAAAAGCGGGAGTCCCACGAGCAGTACTTC. Its translation: CSVEKRESHEQYF.

This clonotype was found many times. This chain links TRBV7-6 with TRBJ2-1; D remains unclear. The germline CDR1 and CDR2 sequences are SGHVS and FNYEAQ. The CDR3 contains 16 residues. Between the trimmed V and J ends, which lost 1 base and 0 bases, there was a span of 10 bases. The CDR3 region is CASSLVVLSSYNEQFF. Written as DNA, the CDR3 is TGTGCCAGCAGCTTAGTGGTCCTCAGCTCCTACAATGAGCAGTTCTTC.

Regarding this clonotype: A much larger clone lies a single base off, so this may be a read error. This chain links TRBV20-1 with TRBJ2-7; maybe TRBD2 (5 bases). This CDR3 contains 12 residues. Germline assignment: CDR1 DFQATT and CDR2 SNEGSKA (reference sequence). V was clipped by 5 bases and J by 3 bases, with 11 bases between them. CDR3: CSAGFGDYEQYF. DNA for the CDR3: TGCAGTGCTGGGTTCGGGGACTACGAGCAGTACTTC.

This clonotype was found many times. The rearrangement links TRBV7-9 to TRBJ1-1; D not resolved. The germline V gene has CDR1 SEHNR and CDR2 FQNEAQ (reference sequence). Trimming took 5 bases from V and 0 from J, leaving 7 bases between them. The length of the CDR3 is 13 residues. This chain's CDR3 is CASSNSMNTEAFF. For the CDR3, the DNA is TGTGCCAGCAGCAACAGTATGAACACTGAAGCTTTCTTT.

The chain employs TRBV20-1 and TRBJ2-3, with D possibly being TRBD2 (6 bases). CDR3 length equals 12 residues. The V gene lost 4 bases and the J gene lost 5 bases, with 10 bases spanning the gap. The germline V gene encodes CDR1 DFQATT and CDR2 SNEGSKA (reference sequence). DNA of the CDR3: TGCAGTGCTACGGGAGAGGGAGATACGCAGTATTTT. Its protein product is CSATGEGDTQYF.

This clonotype was counted many times. This rearrangement joins TRBV6-6 to TRBJ1-1; D gene ambiguous. V gave up 2 bases and J gave up 10 bases, with 17 bases separating them. CDR1 is MNHNY and CDR2 is SVGAGI in the germline V gene (reference sequence). The CDR3 covers 14 residues. CDR3 sequence reads: CASSYNSRNTIAFF. The CDR3 nucleotides are TGTGCCAGCAGTTACAACAGCCGGAATACGATAGCTTTCTTT.

The genes are TRBV2 and TRBJ1-2; TRBD1 is a possible D gene (5 bases). V gave up 7 bases and J gave up 6 bases, with 18 bases separating them. CDR1 SNHLY and CDR2 FYNNEI come from the germline V gene. The CDR3 extends over 14 amino acids. CDR3 sequence: CASTAGRAFDGYTF. DNA for the CDR3: TGTGCCAGCACCGCGGGGCGGGCCTTCGATGGCTACACCTTC.

The rearrangement uses TRBV10-3 and TRBJ2-1, with 8 bases lining up with TRBD2. The CDR3 has 20 residues. CDR1 ENHRY and CDR2 SYGVKD come from the germline V gene. V was clipped by 4 bases and J by 0 bases; unmatched bases: 17. The CDR3 sequence is CAISGPGVAGKGSSYNEQFF. The CDR3 coding sequence is TGTGCCATCAGTGGTCCCGGGGTAGCGGGGAAGGGGAGCTCCTACAATGAGCAGTTCTTC.

This clonotype was recorded at least ten times. The rearrangement joins TRBV5-1 to TRBJ1-1; D unclear. The V end was cut by 1 base, the J end by 1 base, with 5 bases between. CDR3 length equals 13 residues. From germline, CDR1 is SGHRS and CDR2 YFSETQ. The CDR3 protein is CASSLSANTEAFF. The CDR3 region has the DNA TGCGCCAGCAGCTTGTCAGCGAACACTGAAGCTTTCTTT.

In this sample, this clonotype turned up many times. This sequence joins TRBV6-5 and TRBJ2-7; 13 bases agree with TRBD2. Germline-derived CDR1 and CDR2 are MNHEY and SVGAGI. The J segment lost 3 bases and the V segment lost 10 bases, leaving 12 bases of the junction unmatched. CDR3 length: 16 residues. The CDR3: CATIGTSGTEYYEQYF. CDR3 nucleotide sequence: TGTGCCACGATCGGGACTAGCGGGACCGAATACTACGAGCAGTACTTC.

This chain uses TRBV5-1 with TRBJ2-7; 10 nucleotides agree with TRBD1. Germline loops: CDR1 SGHRS, CDR2 YFSETQ. The V gene end was trimmed by 3 bases and the J gene end by 0 bases; junction bases not matched to a gene: 12. The CDR3 runs to 18 residues. CDR3: CASSSQGQGEVISYEQYF. The CDR3 nucleotides read TGCGCCAGCAGCTCCCAAGGACAGGGGGAAGTCATCTCCTACGAGCAGTACTTC.

This clonotype was detected ten times or more. The chain is built from TRBV9 and TRBJ2-1; maybe TRBD2 (7 bases). CDR3 length equals 17 residues. V shed 3 bases and J shed 4 bases, with 20 bases lying between them. In germline, CDR1 is SGDLS, CDR2 YYNGEE. CDR3 sequence reads: CASSEGGGSGKYNEQFF. The CDR3 coding sequence is TGTGCCAGCAGCGAGGGCGGGGGCAGCGGGAAGTACAATGAGCAGTTCTTC.

The rearrangement links TRBV7-9 to TRBJ1-2; no definite D call. Germline V gives CDR1 SEHNR, CDR2 FQNEAQ (reference sequence). The V end was cut by 3 bases, the J end by 6 bases, with 8 bases between. CDR3 length: 12 amino acids. The CDR3 spells CASSFQMNGYTF. DNA for the CDR3: TGTGCCAGCAGCTTTCAAATGAATGGCTACACCTTC. Together with reference TRBV7-9 and TRBJ1-2, the CDR3 gives the full variable domain: DTGVSQNPRHKITKRGQNVTFRCDPISEHNRLYWYRQTLGQGPEFLTYFQNEAQLEKSRLLSDRFSAERPKGSFSTLEIQRTEQGDSAMYLCASSFQMNGYTFGSGTRLTVV.

In this sample, this clonotype turned up many times. The CDR3 here is CASSWTGFGSNEQFF. CDR3 bases: TGTGCCAGCAGCTGGACCGGTTTTGGAAGCAATGAGCAGTTCTTC. The chain links TRBV28 to TRBJ2-1; D uncertain. Per germline, CDR1 MDHEN and CDR2 SYDVKM. V dropped 6 bases and J dropped 6 bases, with 18 bases sitting between them. The CDR3 has 15 residues.

Only a few counts were recorded for this clonotype. The rearrangement joins TRBV12-3 or TRBV12-4 to TRBJ1-1, with a weak D call TRBD1 (5 bases). This CDR3 spans 14 amino acids. Trimming stripped 6 bases from V and 5 bases from J, with 16 bases between. CDR3 protein: CASRPRGSRTEAFF. The DNA for the CDR3 is TGTGCCAGCAGGCCGAGGGGCTCGAGAACTGAAGCTTTCTTT.

This clonotype showed up many times. The chain couples TRBV7-2 to TRBJ2-2; D is possibly TRBD1 or TRBD2 (5 bases each). Trimming stripped 0 bases from V and 7 bases from J, with 21 bases between. There are 18 residues in the CDR3. The germline V gene has CDR1 SGHTA and CDR2 FQGNSA. CDR3 sequence (DNA): TGTGCCAGCAGCTTAGCTTACGGGGCCGGGGTAATGAGCGGGGAGCTGTTTTTT. Translation: CASSLAYGAGVMSGELFF. The full variable domain, with the rest looked up from reference TRBV7-2 and TRBJ2-2, is GAGVSQSPSNKVTEKGKDVELRCDPISGHTALYWYRQSLGQGLEFLIYFQGNSAPDKSGLPSDRFSAERTGGSVSTLTIQRTQQEDSAVYLCASSLAYGAGVMSGELFFGEGSRLTVL.

This clonotype was counted ten times or more. The chain joins TRBV24-1 to TRBJ2-3; D is unresolved. This CDR3 is built from 15 residues. Germline assignment: CDR1 KGHDR and CDR2 SFDVKD. Trimming removed 6 bases from V and 2 bases from J, with 14 bases in between. CDR3 amino acids: CATSPFGRDTDTQYF. The CDR3 nucleotides are TGTGCCACCAGTCCGTTCGGTAGGGACACAGATACGCAGTATTTT.

This clonotype was seen many times. The J gene is TRBJ1-1, the V gene TRBV27; tentatively, D is TRBD1 (6 bases). The length of the CDR3 is 15 residues. Germline V gene lookup returns CDR1 MNHEY and CDR2 SMNVEV (reference sequence). Trimming cost V 4 bases and J 1 base, with 13 bases left between them. This chain's CDR3 is CASSSQGLANTEAFF. The CDR3 coding sequence is TGTGCCAGCAGTTCACAGGGTCTGGCGAACACTGAAGCTTTCTTT.

This clonotype showed up many times. V usage is TRBV11-2 and J usage is TRBJ2-1; D not certain. Germline CDR1 is SGHAT and CDR2 is FQNNGV. The CDR3 runs to 15 residues. V lost 4 bases and J 1 base, leaving 11 bases between the germline ends. The CDR3 here is CASSWSVGSYNEQFF. For the CDR3, the DNA is TGTGCCAGCAGCTGGTCGGTGGGATCCTACAATGAGCAGTTCTTC.

This clonotype was seen at least ten times. Relative to the germline gene, one junction end is altered; a read error may explain this. The rearrangement links TRBV15 to TRBJ2-5, with D uncertain. This CDR3 contains 13 residues. Germline V gives CDR1 LNHNV, CDR2 YYDKDF (reference sequence). The CDR3 DNA follows: TGTGCCACCAGCAGAGATCTATCGACCGCCCGCACCTTC. Its translation: CATSRDLSTARTF.

This clonotype came up a few times. The genes are TRBV10-3 and TRBJ1-1; 9 bases align to TRBD1. Germline V gene sequence: CDR1 ENHRY, CDR2 SYGVKD. This CDR3 contains 15 residues. The ends lost 5 bases at V and 5 bases at J; junction bases unmatched: 9. This CDR3 reads CAISLRGQGETEAFF. Written as DNA, the CDR3 is TGTGCCATCAGTCTCCGGGGACAGGGCGAAACTGAAGCTTTCTTT.